Following are 14 T cell receptor beta chains from one sample sequenced in a study of blood T cell repertoires in COVID-19. Some clones are missing from TCRdb's copy, which holds only in-frame ones; the method was immunoSEQ multiplex PCR. The table lists some 50,000 clones, 75% to 95% of them singletons. Sequencing used peripheral blood. The origin of the receptors is a man in his forties with acute or convalescent COVID-19.

The genes are TRBV5-1 and TRBJ1-1, with D uncertain. This CDR3 region has 14 residues. Germline CDR1 reads SGHRS; CDR2 reads YFSETQ. V lost 5 bases, J lost 0 bases, and 11 bases lay in between. The CDR3 spells CASSTGSLNTEAFF. The CDR3 nucleotides read TGCGCCAGCAGTACGGGTAGTCTGAACACTGAAGCTTTCTTT.

V is TRBV4-2 and J is TRBJ1-2; TRBD1 agrees at 9 bases. The CDR3 contains 15 residues. Per germline, CDR1 LGHNA and CDR2 YNFKEQ. V was pared by 4 bases and J by 4 bases, with 7 bases of the junction left unmatched. The CDR3 region is CASSRRDRDPYGYTF. The CDR3 nucleotides read TGTGCCAGCAGCCGCCGGGACAGGGACCCCTATGGCTACACCTTC.

The chain has TRBV4-1 and TRBJ2-7; TRBD2 matches 8 bases. CDR3 length equals 15 residues. V shed 2 bases, J shed 0 bases, and the junction held 3 bases outside the gene matches. CDR1 and CDR2 from the germline V gene are MGHRA and YSYEKL. In DNA, the CDR3 is TGCGCCAGCAGCCAACCTAGCGGGCTCTCCTACGAGCAGTACTTC. It translates to CASSQPSGLSYEQYF.

V is TRBV6-1 and J is TRBJ2-7, with 7 bases aligning to TRBD2. CDR3 length: 15 amino acids. V trimming: 2 bases; J trimming: 6 bases; junction bases outside the gene matches: 10. Germline-derived CDR1 and CDR2 are MNHNS and SASEGT. In DNA form, the CDR3 reads TGTGCCAGCAGTGAATTGGGGCAGGGCGGGGGCGAGCAGTACTTC. The encoded protein is CASSELGQGGGEQYF.

This clone appeared a few times. The rearrangement links TRBV27 to TRBJ2-3; 11 bases line up with TRBD2. Trimming cost V 6 bases and J 5 bases; bases outside gene matches: 7. The CDR3 has 15 amino acids. CDR1 is MNHEY, CDR2 SMNVEV, per germline (reference sequence). CDR3 nucleotide sequence: TGTGCCAGCAGGACTAGCGGGAAGGGGAAAGATACGCAGTATTTT. This codes for CASRTSGKGKDTQYF.

The V and J genes are TRBV5-1 and TRBJ2-7; TRBD2 agrees at 8 bases. CDR3 size: 15 residues. The J segment lost 3 bases and the V segment lost 4 bases, leaving 9 bases of the junction unmatched. The germline V gene encodes CDR1 SGHRS and CDR2 YFSETQ. The CDR3 reads CASSPQGSGIYEQYF. The CDR3 DNA is TGCGCCAGCAGCCCTCAAGGTAGCGGGATCTACGAGCAGTACTTC.

V gene TRBV5-1 combines with J gene TRBJ2-7; 7 nucleotides match TRBD2. V trimming: 4 bases; J trimming: 4 bases; junction bases outside the gene matches: 5. The CDR3 length is 13 residues. CDR1 is SGHRS and CDR2 is YFSETQ in the germline V gene. Here the CDR3 DNA reads TGCGCCAGCAGCGGCGGGAGAGAGTACGAGCAGTACTTC. It translates to CASSGGREYEQYF.

The chain is built from TRBV4-1 and TRBJ2-3; 7 bases fit TRBD2. The CDR3 has 15 amino acids. V dropped 1 base and J dropped 1; count of bases not matched to a gene: 2. Per germline, CDR1 MGHRA and CDR2 YSYEKL. This CDR3 reads CASSQGLAGTDTQYF. The DNA of the CDR3 is TGCGCCAGCAGCCAAGGGCTAGCGGGCACAGATACGCAGTATTTT.

This clone is a singleton in its sample. The chain employs TRBV6-1 and TRBJ2-5, with D unclear. V was shortened by 3 bases and J by 5 bases, with 7 bases between the two germline ends. The CDR3 has 12 amino acids. CDR1 is MNHNS and CDR2 is SASEGT in the germline V gene. The CDR3 DNA is TGTGCCAGCAGTGAGAGCTGGGAGACCCAGTACTTC. It encodes CASSESWETQYF.

The V call is TRBV20-1, the J call TRBJ1-1; the D gene is possibly TRBD1 (6 bases). V was shortened by 3 bases and J by 10 bases, with 9 bases between the two germline ends. This CDR3 has 10 amino acids. The germline gives CDR1 DFQATT, CDR2 SNEGSKA (reference sequence). In DNA form, the CDR3 reads TGCAGTGCTAGTTCCAGGGGAGCTTTCTTT. Translating gives CSASSRGAFF.

The chain has TRBV12-5 and TRBJ2-7; 10 positions agree with TRBD1. The CDR3 extends over 14 amino acids. CDR1 LGHNT and CDR2 FRNRAP come from the germline V gene. With V trimmed by 7 bases and J by 5 bases, 8 bases remained unmatched. In DNA, the CDR3 is TGTGCTAGTGTTCGTCCGGGACAGGGGAACGAGCAGTACTTC. Protein: CASVRPGQGNEQYF.

CDR3 protein: CSVESGRVSGYTF. The DNA for the CDR3 is TGCAGCGTTGAATCCGGCAGGGTATCTGGCTACACCTTC. The genes are TRBV29-1 and TRBJ1-2; possibly TRBD1 for D (5 bases). Germline V gene data show CDR1 as SQVTM and CDR2 as ANQGSEA. V shed 2 bases and J shed 7 bases, with 14 bases lying between them. This CDR3 contains 13 residues. The variable domain in full, completed from reference TRBV29-1 and TRBJ1-2, reads SAVISQKPSRDICQRGTSLTIQCQVDSQVTMMFWYRQQPGQSLTLIATANQGSEATYESGFVIDKFPISRPNLTFSTLTVSNMSPEDSSIYLCSVESGRVSGYTFGSGTRLTVV.

This sequence joins TRBV7-9 and TRBJ1-6; maybe TRBD1 (5 bases). Germline V CDR1 and CDR2: SEHNR, FQNEAQ (reference sequence). V lost 2 bases to trimming and J lost 5 bases, with 10 bases between them. CDR3 length equals 15 residues. The CDR3 loop reads CASSLTDTHNSPLHF. In DNA form, the CDR3 reads TGTGCCAGCAGCTTAACGGACACCCATAATTCACCCCTCCACTTT.

The V call is TRBV5-1, the J call TRBJ2-7; 7 bases are shared with TRBD1. The CDR3 runs to 13 residues. J was trimmed by 1 base and V by 4 bases; bases with no gene match: 2. Germline V gives CDR1 SGHRS, CDR2 YFSETQ. The CDR3 here is CASSLGQSYEQYF. Written as DNA, the CDR3 is TGCGCCAGCAGCCTGGGACAGTCCTACGAGCAGTACTTC. Full variable domain (outside the CDR3, taken from reference TRBV5-1 and TRBJ2-7): KAGVTQTPRYLIKTRGQQVTLSCSPISGHRSVSWYQQTPGQGLQFLFEYFSETQRNKGNFPGRFSGRQFSNSRSEMNVSTLELGDSALYLCASSLGQSYEQYFGPGTRLTVT.